Below, 30 T cell receptor beta chains from the same sample are listed, as sequenced in a study of Ad26.COV2.S vaccination and SARS-CoV-2 variants. The assay was immunoSEQ multiplex PCR, and TCRdb's table has in-frame clones only and misses some. Of about 450,000 clones listed, approximately 89% were seen once; the top ten hold 2.5%. Treatment noted: 15 to 20 received Ad26.COV2.S at low or high dose, single or two shots; 5 received placebo; per-sample allocation not given. Sample collection was performed on day 63 after the first vaccine or placebo injection. Source: peripheral blood, taken in a trial of Ad26.COV2.S vaccine versus placebo. Receptor source: a person between 18 and 60 years old who received the Ad26.COV2.S COVID-19 vaccine or a placebo.

This chain uses TRBV19 with TRBJ2-2, with D perhaps TRBD1 (5 bases). The CDR3 loop spans 13 amino acids. Germline V lookup: CDR1 LNHDA, CDR2 SQIVND (reference sequence). Trimming pared 6 bases from V and 1 base from J, leaving 6 bases between. CDR3 in DNA: TGTGCCAGTAGCCAGGGGAACACCGGGGAGCTGTTTTTT. The encoded protein is CASSQGNTGELFF.

The gene calls are TRBV5-1 and TRBJ2-2, with D possibly TRBD1 on 6 matching bases. This CDR3 has 14 amino acids. With 7 bases removed from V and 2 bases from J, the gap between germline ends came to 12 bases. Germline CDR1 and CDR2: SGHRS and YFSETQ. CDR3 sequence: CASPGTRNTGELFF. The CDR3 DNA follows: TGCGCCAGCCCGGGGACAAGAAACACCGGGGAGCTGTTTTTT. Full variable domain (rest looked up from reference TRBV5-1 and TRBJ2-2): KAGVTQTPRYLIKTRGQQVTLSCSPISGHRSVSWYQQTPGQGLQFLFEYFSETQRNKGNFPGRFSGRQFSNSRSEMNVSTLELGDSALYLCASPGTRNTGELFFGEGSRLTVL.

The J gene is TRBJ1-5, the V gene TRBV6-6, with D possibly matching TRBD1 (6 bases). CDR3 length equals 15 residues. V lost 0 bases and J lost 3, with 9 bases in between. CDR1 is MNHNY, CDR2 SVGAGI, per germline (reference sequence). CDR3 in DNA: TGTGCCAGCAGTTACTCGCAGGGGATCAATCAGCCCCAGCATTTT. Protein: CASSYSQGINQPQHF.

This clone was counted a single time. The J gene is TRBJ2-7, the V gene TRBV2; weak D call: TRBD2 (6 bases). CDR3 size: 13 residues. The ends were cut back, 7 bases at V and 2 bases at J, with 12 bases in the middle. Germline CDR1 and CDR2: SNHLY and FYNNEI. For the CDR3, the DNA is TGTGCCAGCAAGTGGGGGGTAACCTACGAGCAGTACTTC. Residues: CASKWGVTYEQYF.

The chain couples TRBV12-3 or TRBV12-4 to TRBJ2-1; 10 bases are shared with TRBD1. Trimming removed 1 base from V and 9 bases from J; junction bases left unmatched: 0. The CDR3 is made up of 13 amino acids. The CDR3: CASSLGTGGEQFF. The CDR3 DNA reads as TGTGCCAGCAGTTTAGGGACAGGGGGTGAGCAGTTCTTC.

V usage is TRBV11-2 and J usage is TRBJ1-5; D is unclear. CDR1 and CDR2 (germline): SGHAT, FQNNGV. The germline V and J ends were trimmed by 3 bases and 7 bases, with 10 bases remaining between them. This CDR3 has 13 amino acids. This chain's CDR3 is CASSLGLGQPQHF. DNA of the CDR3: TGTGCCAGCAGCTTGGGCTTAGGGCAGCCCCAGCATTTT.

The rearrangement joins TRBV5-4 to TRBJ2-7, with D possibly matching TRBD1 (5 bases). Germline V gives CDR1 SGHNT, CDR2 YYREEE (reference sequence). V was shortened by 5 bases and J by 1 base, with 10 bases between the two germline ends. CDR3 length: 13 residues. CDR3 loop: CASSETVSYEQYF. CDR3 nucleotides: TGTGCCAGCAGTGAGACAGTGTCCTACGAGCAGTACTTC.

This clone was observed a handful of times. This CDR3 is CASSPNPGGNEQFF. The DNA for the CDR3 is TGTGCCAGCAGCCCCAACCCGGGCGGCAATGAGCAGTTCTTC. The chain is built from TRBV13 and TRBJ2-1; D not resolved. V was cut by 5 bases and J by 6 bases, with 14 bases left in between. CDR1 and CDR2 from the germline V gene are PRHDT and FYEKMQ (reference sequence). The CDR3 is 14 amino acids. Full variable domain (rest looked up from reference TRBV13 and TRBJ2-1): AAGVIQSPRHLIKEKRETATLKCYPIPRHDTVYWYQQGPGQDPQFLISFYEKMQSDKGSIPDRFSAQQFSDYHSELNMSSLELGDSALYFCASSPNPGGNEQFFGPGTRLTVL.

The chain uses TRBV7-6 and TRBJ1-4, with D possibly TRBD1 on 5 matching bases. Trimming cost V 5 bases and J 10 bases, with 23 bases left between them. Germline CDR1 and CDR2: SGHVS and FNYEAQ. This CDR3 contains 16 residues. The CDR3 here is CASSLLFGTVEGKLFF. Written as DNA, the CDR3 is TGTGCCAGCAGCCTACTTTTCGGGACGGTTGAGGGAAAACTGTTTTTT.

The gene calls are TRBV6-5 and TRBJ2-1; unclear D gene. V was trimmed by 2 bases and J by 4 bases, leaving 15 bases between them. This CDR3 is built from 16 residues. Germline CDR1 and CDR2: MNHEY and SVGAGI. DNA of the CDR3: TGTGCCAGCAGTTACCAGGCGTCCCTCCAGTACAATGAGCAGTTCTTC. It codes for CASSYQASLQYNEQFF.

The J gene is TRBJ1-5, the V gene TRBV6-5; D might be TRBD1 (6 bases). Germline V CDR1 and CDR2: MNHEY, SVGAGI. V was shortened by 8 bases and J by 2 bases, with 16 bases between the two germline ends. The CDR3 totals 15 residues. The CDR3, as DNA: TGTGCCAGCCGTCTAGGGGGTTCGCGCAATCAGCCCCAGCATTTT. Protein product: CASRLGGSRNQPQHF.

This clone was detected once. V is TRBV7-8 and J is TRBJ1-2; tentatively, D is TRBD1 (5 bases). Trimming pared 5 bases from V and 2 bases from J, leaving 9 bases between. The CDR3 runs to 13 residues. Per germline, CDR1 SGHVS and CDR2 FQNEAQ. CDR3 amino acids: CASSRGRNYGYTF. The CDR3 bases are TGTGCCAGCAGCCGGGGCCGCAACTATGGCTACACCTTC. Full variable domain (rest looked up from reference TRBV7-8 and TRBJ1-2): GAGVSQSPRYKVAKRGQDVALRCDPISGHVSLFWYQQALGQGPEFLTYFQNEAQLDKSGLPSDRFFAERPEGSVSTLKIQRTQQEDSAVYLCASSRGRNYGYTFGSGTRLTVV.

The CDR3 nucleotides read TGTGCCATCCGAAGCAGCCTCAATCAGCCCCAGCATTTT. Translating gives CAIRSSLNQPQHF. V usage is TRBV10-3 and J usage is TRBJ1-5; D gene ambiguous. Trimming cost V 8 bases and J 3 bases, with 11 bases left between them. Germline V lookup: CDR1 ENHRY, CDR2 SYGVKD. The CDR3 covers 13 residues.

CDR3 DNA: TGTGCCAGCAGCCCGACAGGGTATAACTACGAGCAGTACTTC. Its translation: CASSPTGYNYEQYF. The genes are TRBV5-8 and TRBJ2-7, with 7 bases lining up with TRBD1. The J segment lost 3 bases and the V segment lost 4 bases, leaving 7 bases of the junction unmatched. Germline-derived CDR1 and CDR2 are SGHTS and YDEGEE. The CDR3 length is 14 residues. The full variable domain, completed using reference TRBV5-8 and TRBJ2-7, is EAGVTQSPTHLIKTRGQQATLRCSPISGHTSVYWYQQALGLGLQFLLWYDEGEERNRGNFPPRFSGRQFPNYSSELNVNALELEDSALYLCASSPTGYNYEQYFGPGTRLTVT.

This sequence joins TRBV2 and TRBJ2-7; 9 bases map to TRBD1. Germline V gene sequence: CDR1 SNHLY, CDR2 FYNNEI. This CDR3 has 16 amino acids. The junction had 12 bases not matched to a gene; V was cut back by 8 bases and J by 1 base. The CDR3 is CASRPPTGQGSYEQYF. In nucleotides, the CDR3 is TGTGCCAGCCGCCCCCCCACGGGACAGGGTTCCTACGAGCAGTACTTC.

In nucleotides, the CDR3 is TGTGCCAGCAGCTTAGCCGGGCGGGTGCGGGGGACTGAAGCTTTCTTT. This gives the protein CASSLAGRVRGTEAFF. The chain carries TRBV11-2 and TRBJ1-1; perhaps TRBD1 as D (5 bases). The CDR3 spans 16 residues. The V end was cut by 1 base, the J end by 5 bases, with 17 bases between. The germline CDR1 and CDR2 sequences are SGHAT and FQNNGV.

The chain uses TRBV4-3 and TRBJ2-2; TRBD1 matches at 7 bases. The ends lost 2 bases at V and 7 bases at J; junction bases unmatched: 7. The CDR3 spans 15 residues. The germline gives CDR1 LGHNA, CDR2 YSLEER. The CDR3 sequence: CASSQPIGQDGELFF. In DNA form, the CDR3 reads TGCGCCAGCAGCCAACCCATCGGACAGGACGGGGAGCTGTTTTTT.

V and J are TRBV5-4 and TRBJ1-2, with a possible D match to TRBD1 (5 bases). Germline V gene sequence: CDR1 SGHNT, CDR2 YYREEE (reference sequence). Between the trimmed V and J ends, which lost 3 bases and 0 bases, there was a span of 12 bases. The CDR3 contains 15 residues. CDR3 bases: TGTGCCAGCAGCTCAGGAGGGGCTTCTAACTATGGCTACACCTTC. Its protein is CASSSGGASNYGYTF.

This chain uses TRBV7-9 with TRBJ2-7; perhaps TRBD1 as D (5 bases). Trimming took off 5 bases at V and 1 base at J, with 9 bases between the two ends. The CDR3 loop spans 13 amino acids. CDR1 SEHNR and CDR2 FQNEAQ come from the germline V gene (reference sequence). CDR3 in amino acids: CASSPSGSYEQYV. CDR3 coding DNA: TGTGCCAGCAGCCCTTCAGGGTCCTACGAGCAGTACGTC.

The chain combines TRBV29-1 with TRBJ1-1, with D unclear. This CDR3 is 16 amino acids long. V was pared by 4 bases and J by 6 bases, with 24 bases between. Germline assignment: CDR1 SQVTM and CDR2 ANQGSEA. Here the CDR3 DNA reads TGCAGCGTTGGATCGTTGGGGATAGGCCCCTCCGCTGAAGCTTTCTTT. The encoded protein is CSVGSLGIGPSAEAFF.

This chain connects TRBV4-1 to TRBJ2-7, with 13 bases fitting TRBD2. Germline CDR1 MGHRA, CDR2 YSYEKL. V lost 4 bases to trimming and J lost 3 bases; unmatched junction nucleotides: 3. This CDR3 region has 15 residues. CDR3 DNA: TGCGCCAGCAGCCTGGGACTAGCGGGAAGCTACGAGCAGTACTTC. This encodes CASSLGLAGSYEQYF.

This chain's CDR3 is CASSLPYRGRGTEAFF. The CDR3 DNA follows: TGTGCCAGCAGCTTACCGTACAGGGGGCGGGGTACTGAAGCTTTCTTT. The J gene is TRBJ1-1, the V gene TRBV7-9; TRBD1 matches at 9 bases. The CDR3 spans 16 residues. Germline CDR1 is SEHNR and CDR2 is FQNEAQ (reference sequence). V trimming: 2 bases; J trimming: 5 bases; junction bases outside the gene matches: 9.

V and J are TRBV5-6 and TRBJ1-1; D not resolved. Germline V gives CDR1 SGHDT, CDR2 YYEEEE. The CDR3 consists of 14 residues. V dropped 2 bases and J dropped 2 bases, with 10 bases sitting between them. Here the CDR3 DNA reads TGTGCCAGCAGCTTACAGTTATTCAACACTGAAGCTTTCTTT. The encoded protein is CASSLQLFNTEAFF.

V gene TRBV5-6 combines with J gene TRBJ2-7; the D gene is possibly TRBD1 (5 bases). Trimming took 3 bases from V and 0 from J, leaving 13 bases between them. The germline CDR1 and CDR2 sequences are SGHDT and YYEEEE. The CDR3 is 15 amino acids. The CDR3 here is CASSSRQTDSYEQYV. In DNA, the CDR3 is TGTGCCAGCAGCTCCCGACAGACTGACTCCTACGAGCAGTACGTC.

The chain combines TRBV11-3 with TRBJ1-4; 10 bases map to TRBD1. The CDR3 extends over 15 amino acids. CDR1 and CDR2 (germline): SGHNT, YENEEA. The junction had 7 bases not matched to a gene; V was cut back by 5 bases and J by 7 bases. CDR3 nucleotide sequence: TGTGCCAGCAGCATGACAGGGGGCAGAGGTGAAAAACTGTTTTTT. This codes for CASSMTGGRGEKLFF.

The V and J genes are TRBV19 and TRBJ1-5; D remains ambiguous. The CDR3 consists of 13 residues. The germline gives CDR1 LNHDA, CDR2 SQIVND (reference sequence). The V end lost 8 bases, the J end lost 0 bases, and 8 bases lay between the germline ends. Here the CDR3 DNA reads TGTGCCAGTCGAGAGATTAGCAATCAGCCCCAGCATTTT. It codes for CASREISNQPQHF.

The chain uses TRBV4-3 and TRBJ1-4; D unclear. Germline V gene sequence: CDR1 LGHNA, CDR2 YSLEER. The CDR3 contains 17 residues. V was cut by 2 bases and J by 6 bases, with 19 bases left in between. CDR3 loop: CASSQRFPGAYDEKLFF. Written as DNA, the CDR3 is TGCGCCAGCAGCCAAAGATTCCCTGGCGCTTACGATGAAAAACTGTTTTTT.

The CDR3 DNA reads TGCGCCAGCAGTGACCCGGCAACTAGCGGGGGGTACCAAGAGACCCAGTACTTC. Protein sequence: CASSDPATSGGYQETQYF. The rearrangement joins TRBV10-2 to TRBJ2-5; 12 nucleotides line up with TRBD2. From germline, CDR1 is WSHSY and CDR2 SAAADI. The V and J ends lost 3 bases and 0 bases, in that order; junction bases with no gene match: 8. This CDR3 is built from 18 residues.

Only a few counts were recorded for this clone. The chain recombines TRBV9 with TRBJ2-2; D is possibly TRBD1 or TRBD2 (5 bases each). The CDR3 consists of 16 residues. Germline V gene lookup returns CDR1 SGDLS and CDR2 YYNGEE. Trimming left V 4 bases short and J 1 base short, with 14 bases between. The CDR3: CASSPRDGRNTGELFF. The CDR3 nucleotides are TGTGCCAGCAGCCCCCGGGACGGCAGGAACACCGGGGAGCTGTTTTTT.

J is TRBJ1-1 and V is TRBV30; a possible D gene is TRBD1 (6 bases). V was shortened by 5 bases and J by 1 base, with 8 bases between the two germline ends. CDR3 length: 12 residues. Germline V CDR1 and CDR2: GTSNPN, SVGIG (reference sequence). CDR3 region: CAWGRGNTEAFF. The CDR3 nucleotides are TGTGCCTGGGGCAGGGGGAACACTGAAGCTTTCTTT.